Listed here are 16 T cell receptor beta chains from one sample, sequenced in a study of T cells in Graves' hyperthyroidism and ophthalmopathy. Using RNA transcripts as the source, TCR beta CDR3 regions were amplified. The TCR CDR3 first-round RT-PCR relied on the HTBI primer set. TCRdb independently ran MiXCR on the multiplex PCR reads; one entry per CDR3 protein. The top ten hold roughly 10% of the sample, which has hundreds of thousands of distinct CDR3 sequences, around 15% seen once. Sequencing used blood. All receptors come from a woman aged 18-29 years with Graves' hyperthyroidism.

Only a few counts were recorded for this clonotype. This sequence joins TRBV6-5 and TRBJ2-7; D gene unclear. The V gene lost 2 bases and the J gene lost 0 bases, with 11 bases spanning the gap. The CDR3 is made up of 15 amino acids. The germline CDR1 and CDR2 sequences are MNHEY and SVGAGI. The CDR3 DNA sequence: TGTGCCAGCAGTTACGGGCGGAGTATCTCCTACGAGCAGTACTTC. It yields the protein CASSYGRSISYEQYF.

Written as DNA, the CDR3 is TGTGCCATCAGTCGGGTCAACACCACAGATACGCAGTATTTT. Protein: CAISRVNTTDTQYF. This chain uses TRBV10-3 with TRBJ2-3, with no clear D. V lost 5 bases to trimming and J lost 2 bases, with 11 bases between them. The CDR3 totals 14 residues. Germline V gene lookup returns CDR1 ENHRY and CDR2 SYGVKD.

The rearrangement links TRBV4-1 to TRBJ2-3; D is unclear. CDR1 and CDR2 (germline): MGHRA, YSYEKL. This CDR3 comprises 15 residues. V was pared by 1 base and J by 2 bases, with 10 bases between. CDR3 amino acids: CASSQGGRDTDTQYF. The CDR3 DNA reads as TGCGCCAGCAGCCAAGGGGGTAGAGACACAGATACGCAGTATTTT.

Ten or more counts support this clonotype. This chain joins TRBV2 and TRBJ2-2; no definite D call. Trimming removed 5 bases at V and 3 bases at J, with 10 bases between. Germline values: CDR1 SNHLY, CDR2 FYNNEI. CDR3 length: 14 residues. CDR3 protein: CASSQLQDTGELFF. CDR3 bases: TGTGCCAGCAGTCAATTACAAGACACCGGGGAGCTGTTTTTT.

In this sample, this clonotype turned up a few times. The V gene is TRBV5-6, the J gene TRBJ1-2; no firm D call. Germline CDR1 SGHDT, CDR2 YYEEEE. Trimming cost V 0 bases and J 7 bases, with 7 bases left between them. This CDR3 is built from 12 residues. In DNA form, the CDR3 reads TGTGCCAGCAGCTTGGCCCGAAGTGGCTACACCTTC. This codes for CASSLARSGYTF.

The CDR3 spells CATSDTGQPTDTQYF. Written as DNA, the CDR3 is TGTGCCACCAGTGATACCGGACAGCCCACAGATACGCAGTATTTT. V and J are TRBV24-1 and TRBJ2-3; D perhaps matches TRBD1 (6 bases). The CDR3 is 15 residues long. Trimming stripped 3 bases from V and 2 bases from J, with 11 bases between. Looked up from germline, CDR1 is KGHDR and CDR2 is SFDVKD.

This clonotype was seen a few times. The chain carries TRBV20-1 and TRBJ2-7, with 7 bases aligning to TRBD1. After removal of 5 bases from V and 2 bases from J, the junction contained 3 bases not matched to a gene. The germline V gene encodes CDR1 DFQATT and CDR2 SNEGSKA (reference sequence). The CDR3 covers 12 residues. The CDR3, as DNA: TGCAGTGCTGGACAGGCCACCTACGAGCAGTACTTC. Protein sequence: CSAGQATYEQYF.

CDR3: CASSAGGGAKETQYF. Here the CDR3 DNA reads TGCGCCAGCTCAGCAGGGGGGGGAGCGAAGGAGACCCAGTACTTC. The genes are TRBV10-1 and TRBJ2-5; TRBD1 or TRBD2 may be the D gene (7 bases each). The V end lost 8 bases, the J end lost 5 bases, and 21 bases lay between the germline ends. CDR3 length: 15 residues. Germline V gene data show CDR1 as WNHNN and CDR2 as SYGVQD (reference sequence).

The CDR3, as DNA: TGTGCCAGCAGTTTCATGGTCCTCAGGCCTCGGGGCTACGAGCAGTACTTC. This translates into CASSFMVLRPRGYEQYF. J is TRBJ2-7 and V is TRBV28; tentative D call: TRBD2 (5 bases). V was pared by 3 bases and J by 3 bases, with 21 bases between. The CDR3 length is 17 residues. Germline V CDR1 and CDR2: MDHEN, SYDVKM.

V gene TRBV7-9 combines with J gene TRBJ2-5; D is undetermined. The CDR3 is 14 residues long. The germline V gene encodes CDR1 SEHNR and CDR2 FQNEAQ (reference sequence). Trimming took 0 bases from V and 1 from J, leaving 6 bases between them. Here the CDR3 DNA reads TGTGCCAGCAGCTTAGCGCCTAGCCAAGAGACCCAGTACTTC. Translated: CASSLAPSQETQYF.

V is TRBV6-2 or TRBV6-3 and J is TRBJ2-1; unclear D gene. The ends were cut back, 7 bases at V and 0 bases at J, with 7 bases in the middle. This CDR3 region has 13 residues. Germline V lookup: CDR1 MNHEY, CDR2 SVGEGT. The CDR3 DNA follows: TGTGCCAGCAACCCAAGCTCCTACAATGAGCAGTTCTTC. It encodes CASNPSSYNEQFF.

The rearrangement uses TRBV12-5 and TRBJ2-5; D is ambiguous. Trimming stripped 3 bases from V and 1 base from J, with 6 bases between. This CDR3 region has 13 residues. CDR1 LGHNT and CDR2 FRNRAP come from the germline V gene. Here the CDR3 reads CASGFHPQETQYF. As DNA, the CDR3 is TGTGCTAGTGGTTTTCACCCCCAAGAGACCCAGTACTTC.

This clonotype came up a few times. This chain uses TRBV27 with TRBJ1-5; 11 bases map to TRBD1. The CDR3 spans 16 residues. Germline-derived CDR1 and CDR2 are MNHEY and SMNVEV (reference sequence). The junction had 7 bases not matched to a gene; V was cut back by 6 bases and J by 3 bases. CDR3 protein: CASRGQGAANNQPQHF. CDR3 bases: TGTGCCAGCAGAGGACAGGGGGCCGCTAACAATCAGCCCCAGCATTTT.

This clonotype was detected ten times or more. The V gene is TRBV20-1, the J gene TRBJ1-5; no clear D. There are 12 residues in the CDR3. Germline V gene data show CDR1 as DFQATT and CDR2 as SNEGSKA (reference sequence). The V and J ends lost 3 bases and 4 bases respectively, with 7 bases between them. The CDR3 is CSASRLNQPQHF. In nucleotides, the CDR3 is TGCAGTGCTAGCAGGCTGAATCAGCCCCAGCATTTT.

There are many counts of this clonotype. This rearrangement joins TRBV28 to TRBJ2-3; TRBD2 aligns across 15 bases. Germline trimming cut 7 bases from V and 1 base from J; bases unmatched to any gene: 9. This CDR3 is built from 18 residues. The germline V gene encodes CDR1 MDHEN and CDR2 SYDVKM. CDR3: CASTSGTSGRYRTDTQYF. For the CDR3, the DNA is TGTGCCAGCACCTCAGGGACTAGCGGGAGGTACCGCACAGATACGCAGTATTTT.

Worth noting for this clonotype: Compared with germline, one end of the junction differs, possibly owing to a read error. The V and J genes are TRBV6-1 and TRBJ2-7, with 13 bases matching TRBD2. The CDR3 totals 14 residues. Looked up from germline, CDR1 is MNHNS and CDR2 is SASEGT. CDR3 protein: CASSLAGTSGTLRF. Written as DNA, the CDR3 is TGTGCCAGCAGCTTGGCCGGGACTAGCGGGACCCTCCGCTTC.